The sequence of this T cell receptor beta chain was determined in a study of T cells in Graves' hyperthyroidism and ophthalmopathy (dated by TCRdb to the late 2010s). Study-level background: Peripheral blood samples were taken at initial diagnosis, before any treatment was given. TCR Vbeta CDR3 sequencing of 120 to 150 peripheral blood samples (under 45 ophthalmopathy, over 70 hyperthyroidism and roughly 17 progressor patients) is reported in the paper. To identify distinguishing TCR V-J signatures, a discovery cohort of 95 to 100 patients was used, comprising roughly 45 with Graves' ophthalmopathy and some 60 with stable Graves' hyperthyroidism. The 100 or so discovery patients were divided at random into training and test sets in a 7:3 ratio. In more than 5 Graves' hyperthyroidism patients, the study also compared T-cell repertoires from thyroid tissue with T-cell repertoires from blood. After blood sampling, hyperthyroidism patients were treated with methimazole at a starting dose of 30 mg daily, and ophthalmopathy patients were treated with high-dose intravenous methylprednisolone. Prospective prediction of ophthalmopathy was tested in an independent validation cohort consisting of some 18 hyperthyroidism patients and around 16 patients who later progressed to ophthalmopathy. Results the study describes overall, beyond this receptor: No statistical method was used to set the sample size in advance, and investigators knew the group allocation. A 13 V-J signature model separated ophthalmopathy from stable hyperthyroidism, with about 90% sensitivity and roughly 84% specificity in cross-validation and 80%/75% in testing. Most expanded thyroid clonotypes (frequency above 0.001) were also detected in blood, a finding suggesting that blood repertoires may reflect thyroid immune responses. During validation, the model predicted progression to ophthalmopathy a median of around six months ahead of onset, with around 65% sensitivity and 72.22% specificity.

Amplification of TCR beta CDR3 regions was carried out from RNA transcripts. The TCR CDR3 was subjected to a first round of RT-PCR using the HTBI primer set and the Qiagen OneStep RT-PCR kit. Libraries were constructed in a second round of multiplex PCR, after which size selection and purification were carried out. Paired-end sequencing of the libraries was performed with 100 bp reads on an Illumina HiSeq2000. On the authors' methods: SOAPnuke was used to process the raw data, removing reads that contained adapters or uncalled bases, had a mean Phred below 15, or lacked an exact match to the constant primer or identifier. High-quality paired reads were merged with COPE v1.2.5, and unique nucleotide sequences were defined as clonotypes. MiTCR v1.1 was used to align the clonotypes against IMGT TRBV, TRBD and TRBJ reference segments. The analysis was restricted to V-J combinations with a frequency above 0.0001, which together covered 99.2% of the repertoires. A TCS score was defined as the ratio between F50 (clonal expansion) and ExV (chaos), using BLOSUM62-based TCRdist between CDR3 peptides within each V-J. Welch's t-statistics and random forest reduced roughly 540 V-J features to 13, which were used in a naive Bayes classifier (R e1071). TCRdb itself trimmed the public reads at Q25 with fastp, ran MiXCR and retained productive beta chains. For every CDR3 protein sequence, its rows merge into one entry that carries the most common genes and DNA. Clone size and V and J calls follow TCRdb, not the original study. A total of fewer than 500,000 distinct CDR3 sequences appear in this sample, roughly 15% of them only once. The ten largest clonotypes hold roughly an eighth of the sample.

Spanning cysteine to phenylalanine, the CDR3 consists of 14 amino acids. Only CDR3 DNA is held: 42 bases, read in frame from base 1. The germline V gene encodes CDR1 SGHAT and CDR2 FQNNGV. V is clipped by 3 bases and J by 0 bases, and the sequence between their germline boundaries is 8 bases long. Moderately to severely active disease, a Clinical Activity Score of at least 3, a NOSPECS grade of at least 4, and a duration under 3 months were present in ophthalmopathy patients. The study excluded patients with uncontrolled infections, other autoimmune diseases, pregnancy or lactation. Diagnoses relied on clinical symptoms, serum thyroxine and TRAb, thyroid ultrasound and orbital computed tomography. Ficoll-Paque density gradient centrifugation was used to isolate PBMCs from around 10 ml of fresh peripheral blood. Total RNA was extracted using Trizol reagent, and RNA quality was assessed on an Agilent 2100 Bioanalyzer.

This clonotype was found many times. Its antigen is unknown. No much larger clonotype is one base removed from it; base qualities were not supplied. The sequence came from a man between 18 and 29 years old with Graves' ophthalmopathy. Sequencing input: blood. The sequence links TRBV11-2 to TRBJ1-1, with the D gene not clear enough to name. The nucleotide sequence is given as TGTGCCAGCAGCTTCAGGAGAATGAACACTGAAGCTTTCTTT. Its product reads: CASSFRRMNTEAFF.